The entry below gives a single T cell receptor (beta chain) sequence along with its context. This receptor's antigen is unknown. No base-level quality is on record; no much larger clone is a single base apart. The immunoSEQ Assay, a bias-controlled multiplex PCR, was used to amplify TCRbeta CDR3 regions from genomic DNA. In the authors' own workflow: The number of nucleated cells in each sample was estimated by amplification of reference gene primers within the assay. Sequence reads were collapsed and filtered to measure the absolute abundance of every unique TCRbeta CDR3 rearrangement. For each sample, productive Simpson clonality was calculated by taking the square root of Simpson's diversity index across productive rearrangements. In its TCRdb copy, this immuneACCESS table keeps in-frame sequences only and misses some clones. Where compared with another copy, unresolved V genes explain less than half of these, and the others have no known cause. V, J and clone size are those of that table, while D and trimming were read from the DNA. Within this sample are about 170,000 clones, with about 90% of them counted one time only. The top ten clones comprise more than 6.5% of the sample.

These data come from a study of blood T cell repertoires in COVID-19 (dated by TCRdb to the early 2020s). Turning to the overall study: The collaborator samples originated in the United States, Italy and Spain and spanned the acute and convalescent phases of COVID-19. Sample metadata almost always included a de-identified subject ID, COVID-19 status, age in years and sex. The repertoires were released in a freely available public database intended as a resource for research on the immune response to SARS-CoV-2. Samples came from the ongoing ImmuneRACE study (first 160 participants) plus 1,254 subjects from 6 global collaborators. Subjects who had been exposed to COVID-19, were actively infected with it, or had recovered from it provided the deeply sampled blood TCRbeta repertoires that made up the dataset. Where HLA class I and class II types were available, the types were taken from metadata supplied by the sample provider, not from assay-based typing. The prospective study material was composed of cDNA or gDNA derived from T cells, B-cell-depleted T cells, or PBMCs.

From the cysteine up to the phenylalanine, the CDR3 has a length of 14 residues. Solely the CDR3 DNA is kept, with 42 bases framed from the first base. V is reduced by 1 base and J by 6 bases, leaving a spacing of 9 bases between them. In the germline V gene, CDR1 corresponds to MGHRA and CDR2 to YSYEKL. Beyond this particular receptor, the publication reports: The quantity of clinical and demographic metadata differed by source and by participant and was supplied without curation.

In the prospective study, participants were roughly 18 to 95 years old, resided in 20 to 30 geographic areas of the United States, and were enrolled through a virtual design. To assign participants to cohorts, the prospective study relied on clinical history that participants themselves reported in a screening survey and a study questionnaire. For ImmuneRACE Cohort 3, a participant was defined as recovered based on two consecutive negative NP/OP PCR tests, clearance by a healthcare professional, or resolution of symptoms. In the prospective study, whole blood, serum and a nasopharyngeal or oropharyngeal swab were collected from each participant by mobile phlebotomists. Over a roughly 2-month period, participants in the prospective study had the option of providing additional blood draws and questionnaires. Blood samples from the prospective study were shipped frozen or at room temperature prior to DNA extraction.

Here the chain combines TRBV4-1 and TRBJ2-2, with TRBD2 tentatively as D gene (5 bases match). Input material: PBMCs or T cells enriched from blood (not recorded which). The source of this sequence is a woman aged 45-59 years who had recovered from COVID-19. The DNA is as follows: TGCGCCAGCAGCCAAGGCCCGAGGGCCGGGGAGCTGTTTTTT. It codes for CASSQGPRAGELFF.